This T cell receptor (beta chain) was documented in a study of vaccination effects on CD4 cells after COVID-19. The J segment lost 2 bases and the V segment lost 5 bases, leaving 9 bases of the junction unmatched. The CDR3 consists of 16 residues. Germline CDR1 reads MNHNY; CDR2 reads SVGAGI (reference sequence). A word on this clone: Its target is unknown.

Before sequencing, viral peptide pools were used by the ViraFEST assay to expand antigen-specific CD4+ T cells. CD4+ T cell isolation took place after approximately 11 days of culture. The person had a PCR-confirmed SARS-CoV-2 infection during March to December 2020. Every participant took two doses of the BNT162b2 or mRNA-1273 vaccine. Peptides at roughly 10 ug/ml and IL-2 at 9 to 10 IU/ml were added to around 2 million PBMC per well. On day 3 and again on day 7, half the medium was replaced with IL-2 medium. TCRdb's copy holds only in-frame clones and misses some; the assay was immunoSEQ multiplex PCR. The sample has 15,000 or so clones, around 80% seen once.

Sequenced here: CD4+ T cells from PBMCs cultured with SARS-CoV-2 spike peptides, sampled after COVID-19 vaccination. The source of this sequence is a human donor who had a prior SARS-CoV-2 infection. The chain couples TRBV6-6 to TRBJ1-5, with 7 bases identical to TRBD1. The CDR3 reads CASSPHRQGGNQPQHF. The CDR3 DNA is TGTGCCAGCAGTCCACACAGACAGGGAGGCAATCAGCCCCAGCATTTT.